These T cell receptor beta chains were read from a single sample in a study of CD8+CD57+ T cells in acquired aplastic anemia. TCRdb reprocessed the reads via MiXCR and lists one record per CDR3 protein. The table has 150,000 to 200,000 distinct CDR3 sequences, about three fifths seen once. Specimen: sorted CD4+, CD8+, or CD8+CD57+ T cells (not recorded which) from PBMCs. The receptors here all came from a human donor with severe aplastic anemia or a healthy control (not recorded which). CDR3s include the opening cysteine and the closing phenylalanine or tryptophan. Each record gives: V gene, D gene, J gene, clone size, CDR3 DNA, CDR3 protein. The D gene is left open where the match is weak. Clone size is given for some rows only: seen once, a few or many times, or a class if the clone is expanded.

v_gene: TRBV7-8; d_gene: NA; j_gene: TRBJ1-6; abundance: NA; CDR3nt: TGTGCCAGCAGCTTAGGAGGCGGATTCACACCCCTCCACTTT; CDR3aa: CASSLGGGFTPLHF
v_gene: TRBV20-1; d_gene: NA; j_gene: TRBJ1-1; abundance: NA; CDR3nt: TGCAGTGCTAATGTTGGGGGAGGGGAAGCTTTCTTT; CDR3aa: CSANVGGGEAFF
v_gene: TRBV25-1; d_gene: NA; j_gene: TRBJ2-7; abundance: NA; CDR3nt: TGTGCCAGCAGTGCTAGAGATCCGAAACATTCCTACGAGCAGTACTTC; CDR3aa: CASSARDPKHSYEQYF
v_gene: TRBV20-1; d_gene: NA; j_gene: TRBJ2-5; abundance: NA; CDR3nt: TGCAGTGCTAGAGATTCCCAGGGACAAGAGACCCAGTACTTC; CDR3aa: CSARDSQGQETQYF
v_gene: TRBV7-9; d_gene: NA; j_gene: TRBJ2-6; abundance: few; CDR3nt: TGTGCTAGCAGCTTAGGGGGTTCCAACGTCCTGACTTTC; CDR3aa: CASSLGGSNVLTF
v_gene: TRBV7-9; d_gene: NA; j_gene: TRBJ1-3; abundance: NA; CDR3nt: TGTGCCAGCAGCTTGAGTGGGCTTTCTGGAAACACCATATATTTT; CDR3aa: CASSLSGLSGNTIYF
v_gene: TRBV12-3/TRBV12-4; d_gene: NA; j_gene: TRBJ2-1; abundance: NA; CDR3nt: TGTGCCAGCAGTCCCTCATTGGGTGAGCAGTTCTTC; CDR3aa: CASSPSLGEQFF
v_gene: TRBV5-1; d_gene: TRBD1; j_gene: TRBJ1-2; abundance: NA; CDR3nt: TGCGCCAGCAGTAGGCAGGGGGGATCCTATGGCTACACCTTC; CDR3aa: CASSRQGGSYGYTF
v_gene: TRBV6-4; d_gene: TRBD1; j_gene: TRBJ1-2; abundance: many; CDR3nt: TGTGCCAGCAGTGACCGCCGGGACAGGCAATATGGCTACACCTTC; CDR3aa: CASSDRRDRQYGYTF
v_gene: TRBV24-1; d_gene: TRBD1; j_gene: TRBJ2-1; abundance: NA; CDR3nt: TGTGCCACCAGTGATTCCGGGACAGGGCACTACAATGAGCGGTTCTTC; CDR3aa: CATSDSGTGHYNERFF
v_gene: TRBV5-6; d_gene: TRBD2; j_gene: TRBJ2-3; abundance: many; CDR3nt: TGTGCCAGCAGCCCAGTCGGACTAGCAAGGGCAGATACGCAGTATTTT; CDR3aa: CASSPVGLARADTQYF
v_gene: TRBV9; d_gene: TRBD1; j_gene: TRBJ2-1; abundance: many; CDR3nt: TGTGCCAGCAGCGCACAGGGGGCGGGTTACAATGAGCAGTTCTTC; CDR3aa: CASSAQGAGYNEQFF
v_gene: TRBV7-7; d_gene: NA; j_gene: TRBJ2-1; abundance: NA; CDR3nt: TGTGCTAGCAGCTTCGCAAGGGGGAATGAGCAGTTCTTC; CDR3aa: CASSFARGNEQFF
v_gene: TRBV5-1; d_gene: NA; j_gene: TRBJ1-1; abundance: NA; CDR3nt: TGCGCCAGCAGCCCGGGGAAATCATATCGCACTGAAGCTTTCTTT; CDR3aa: CASSPGKSYRTEAFF
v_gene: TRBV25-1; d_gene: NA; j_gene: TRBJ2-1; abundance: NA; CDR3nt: TGTGCCAGCAACCCTGGACAAGGACCTGCAAGAGTCGGTGAGCAGTTCTTC; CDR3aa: CASNPGQGPARVGEQFF
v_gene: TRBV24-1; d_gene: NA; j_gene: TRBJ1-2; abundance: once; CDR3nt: TGTGCCACCAGTGATTTCGGGGAGAGAGGCTCTAACTATGGCTACACCTTC; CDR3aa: CATSDFGERGSNYGYTF
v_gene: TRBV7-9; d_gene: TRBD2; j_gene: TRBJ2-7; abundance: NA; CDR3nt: TGTGCCAGCAGCGTCGCGAGCGGGAGGTACGAGCAGTACTTC; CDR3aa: CASSVASGRYEQYF
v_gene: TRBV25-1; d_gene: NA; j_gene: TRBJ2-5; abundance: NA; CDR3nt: TGTGCCAGCAGTGCCGACAGACAGTACCAAGGGACCCAGTACTTC; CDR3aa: CASSADRQYQGTQYF
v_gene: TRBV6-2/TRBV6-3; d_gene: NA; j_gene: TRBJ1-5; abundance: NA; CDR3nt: TGTGCCAGCAGTTACTCGAGCCCTAGCGGAAGCCAAGAGACCCAGCATTTT; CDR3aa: CASSYSSPSGSQETQHF
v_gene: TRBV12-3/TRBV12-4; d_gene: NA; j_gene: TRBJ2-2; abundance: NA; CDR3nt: TGTGCCAGTAGTTTACTCGGAGGCACCGGGGAGCTGTTTTTT; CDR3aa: CASSLLGGTGELFF
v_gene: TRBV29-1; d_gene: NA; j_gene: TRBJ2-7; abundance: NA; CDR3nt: TGCAGCGGCCGAACGGGTAGCGGCGAGCAGTACTTC; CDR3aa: CSGRTGSGEQYF
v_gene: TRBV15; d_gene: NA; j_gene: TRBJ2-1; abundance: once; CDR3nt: TGTGCCACCAGCAGCTGGGTGTACGATGAGCAGTTCTTC; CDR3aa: CATSSWVYDEQFF
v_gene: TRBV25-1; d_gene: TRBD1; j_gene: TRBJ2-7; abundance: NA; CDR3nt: TGTGCCTGCAGTGCGAACAACCGGGACAGCCTGTACGAGCAGTACTTC; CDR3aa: CACSANNRDSLYEQYF